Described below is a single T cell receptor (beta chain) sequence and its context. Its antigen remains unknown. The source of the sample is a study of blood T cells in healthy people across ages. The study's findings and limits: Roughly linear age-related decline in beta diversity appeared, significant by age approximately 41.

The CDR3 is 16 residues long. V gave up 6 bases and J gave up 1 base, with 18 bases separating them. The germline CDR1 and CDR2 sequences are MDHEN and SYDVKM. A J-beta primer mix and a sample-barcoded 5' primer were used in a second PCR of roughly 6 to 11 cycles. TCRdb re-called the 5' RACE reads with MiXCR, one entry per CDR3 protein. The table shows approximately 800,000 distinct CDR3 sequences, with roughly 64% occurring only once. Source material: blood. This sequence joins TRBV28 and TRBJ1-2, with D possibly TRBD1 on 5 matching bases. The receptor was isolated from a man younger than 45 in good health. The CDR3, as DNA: TGTGCCAGCAGATCCCCCAGGCCGGGGGGTAACTATGGCTACACCTTC. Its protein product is CASRSPRPGGNYGYTF.